These 2 T cell receptor beta chains came from one sample sequenced in a study of blood T cells in healthy people across ages. Primers used in a second PCR of about 6 to 11 cycles were a sample-barcoded 5' primer and a J-beta primer mix. TCRdb re-analysed the 5' RACE reads in MiXCR, keeping a single row per CDR3 protein. The profile shows about 1,400,000 distinct CDR3 sequences, approximately 60% of them singletons. Sample: blood. These receptors were taken from a man aged 18 to 29 in good health.

The J gene is TRBJ2-1, the V gene TRBV4-2; TRBD2 matches 9 bases. The J call may be faulty, since TRBJ2-7 better matches the DNA end. There are 15 residues in the CDR3. The germline CDR1 and CDR2 sequences are LGHNA and YNFKEQ. CDR3 in DNA: TGTGCCAGCAGCCAAGGGGGTAGCGGGAGATCCGAGCAGTACTTC. It codes for CASSQGGSGRSEQYF.

DNA of the CDR3: TGCAGTGCCCGAGCCTGGGGGGAGAGCTCCTACAATGAGCAGTTCTTC. Translated, it gives CSARAWGESSYNEQFF. The chain joins TRBV20-1 to TRBJ2-1, with D possibly being TRBD2 (6 bases). Looked up from germline, CDR1 is DFQATT and CDR2 is SNEGSKA (reference sequence). This CDR3 contains 16 residues. V lost 6 bases and J 0 bases, leaving 18 bases between the germline ends.